The 10 T cell receptor beta chains below come from one sample, sequenced in a study of T cells in Graves' hyperthyroidism and ophthalmopathy. Template material for amplifying TCR beta CDR3 regions consisted of RNA transcripts. A set of HTBI primers served as the primers for a first-round RT-PCR of the TCR CDR3. One entry per CDR3 protein results from TCRdb running MiXCR on the multiplex PCR reads. The sample contains approximately 400,000 distinct CDR3 sequences, roughly 15% of which appear only once. Material: blood. The origin of the receptors is a woman aged 30 to 39 with Graves' ophthalmopathy.

This clonotype was recorded at least ten times. This chain joins TRBV7-2 and TRBJ1-6; D is undetermined. Germline V lookup: CDR1 SGHTA, CDR2 FQGNSA. CDR3 length equals 12 residues. The V end was cut by 5 bases, the J end by 8 bases, with 7 bases between. CDR3 protein: CASSPTDSPLHF. CDR3 nucleotide sequence: TGTGCCAGCAGCCCCACGGATTCACCCCTCCACTTT.

Many counts were recorded for this clonotype. V gene TRBV20-1 combines with J gene TRBJ1-2, with D unresolved. Germline loops: CDR1 DFQATT, CDR2 SNEGSKA (reference sequence). V lost 1 base and J lost 0, with 12 bases in between. This CDR3 comprises 15 residues. The CDR3 sequence is CSARVPGPANYGYTF. The CDR3 nucleotides read TGCAGTGCTAGAGTCCCGGGCCCAGCTAACTATGGCTACACCTTC.

This clonotype was detected ten times or more. The chain links TRBV3-1 to TRBJ1-2, with D uncertain. Trimming cost V 5 bases and J 0 bases, with 13 bases left between them. CDR1 and CDR2 (germline): LGHDT, YNNKEL (reference sequence). The length of the CDR3 is 15 residues. The CDR3 DNA reads TGTGCCAGCAGCTCCCTCCAAGGATCTAACTATGGCTACACCTTC. Protein: CASSSLQGSNYGYTF.

This rearrangement joins TRBV6-1 to TRBJ1-5; D unresolved. Between the trimmed V and J ends, which lost 10 bases and 1 base, there was a span of 17 bases. Looked up from germline, CDR1 is MNHNS and CDR2 is SASEGT. This CDR3 region has 15 residues. In nucleotides, the CDR3 is TGTGCCACATCAGTGGCGAGTAGCAGCAATCAGCCCCAGCATTTT. Its protein is CATSVASSSNQPQHF.

This clonotype was seen at least ten times. The CDR3 bases are TGTGCCAGCACTTCAGGGGGACGTGCAGATACGCAGTATTTT. This gives the protein CASTSGGRADTQYF. The rearrangement uses TRBV27 and TRBJ2-3; 7 bases line up with TRBD1. Germline V gives CDR1 MNHEY, CDR2 SMNVEV (reference sequence). The CDR3 has 14 amino acids. Trimming took 7 bases from V and 4 from J; bases not matched to a gene: 8.

This rearrangement joins TRBV5-1 to TRBJ1-2; the match to TRBD1 covers 8 bases. Looked up from germline, CDR1 is SGHRS and CDR2 is YFSETQ. This CDR3 region has 16 residues. V gave up 3 bases and J gave up 7 bases; unmatched junction bases: 14. CDR3 protein: CASSSALSTGEAGYTF. DNA of the CDR3: TGCGCCAGCAGCTCGGCCCTATCGACAGGGGAAGCTGGCTACACCTTC.

This clonotype occurred many times. CDR3 region: CATRDRVGGEQYF. CDR3 DNA sequence: TGTGCCACCCGGGACAGGGTTGGTGGCGAGCAGTACTTC. The chain couples TRBV11-3 to TRBJ2-7; TRBD1 matches 9 bases. The trim removed 10 bases at V and 6 bases at J, leaving 10 bases unmatched. The CDR3 has 13 residues. CDR1 is SGHNT and CDR2 is YENEEA in the germline V gene.

Many counts were recorded for this clonotype. The chain is built from TRBV7-9 and TRBJ2-5; tentatively, D is TRBD2 (6 bases). The CDR3 consists of 15 residues. Deletions cut 3 bases from V and 1 base from J, with 12 bases between. Looked up from germline, CDR1 is SEHNR and CDR2 is FQNEAQ (reference sequence). CDR3 amino acids: CASSFPTSVQETQYF. CDR3 DNA sequence: TGTGCCAGCAGCTTCCCGACTAGTGTCCAAGAGACCCAGTACTTC.

This clonotype was found once. The rearrangement uses TRBV30 and TRBJ1-2; D gene unclear. Trimming cost V 6 bases and J 7 bases, with 6 bases left between them. Germline V gene lookup returns CDR1 GTSNPN and CDR2 SVGIG (reference sequence). The CDR3 is 9 residues long. CDR3 sequence (DNA): TGTGCCTGCCCTTCTGGCTACACCTTC. Translated, it gives CACPSGYTF. The variable domain in full, completed from reference TRBV30 and TRBJ1-2, reads SQTIHQWPATLVQPVGSPLSLECTVEGTSNPNLYWYRQAAGRGLQLLFYSVGIGQISSEVPQNLSASRPQDRQFILSSKKLLLSDSGFYLCACPSGYTFGSGTRLTVV.

This clonotype was counted ten times or more. This sequence joins TRBV5-1 and TRBJ1-1; 8 nucleotides line up with TRBD1. The V gene end was trimmed by 4 bases and the J gene end by 3 bases; junction bases not matched to a gene: 5. The CDR3 runs 14 residues. Germline CDR1 reads SGHRS; CDR2 reads YFSETQ. CDR3 nucleotide sequence: TGCGCCAGCAGCCGGACAGGGTTCGACACTGAAGCTTTCTTT. Translation: CASSRTGFDTEAFF.